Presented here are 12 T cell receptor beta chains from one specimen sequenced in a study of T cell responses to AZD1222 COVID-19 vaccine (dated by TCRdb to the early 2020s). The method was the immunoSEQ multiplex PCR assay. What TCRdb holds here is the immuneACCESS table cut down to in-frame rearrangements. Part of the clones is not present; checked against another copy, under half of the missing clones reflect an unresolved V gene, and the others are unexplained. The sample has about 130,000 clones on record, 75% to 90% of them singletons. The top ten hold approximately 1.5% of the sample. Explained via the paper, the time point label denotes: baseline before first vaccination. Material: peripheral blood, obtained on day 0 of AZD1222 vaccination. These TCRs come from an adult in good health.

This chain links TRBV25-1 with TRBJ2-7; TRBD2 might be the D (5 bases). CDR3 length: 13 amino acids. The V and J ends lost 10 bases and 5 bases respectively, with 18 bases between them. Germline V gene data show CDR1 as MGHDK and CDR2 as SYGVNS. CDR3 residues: CATVEGYQDEQYF. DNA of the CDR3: TGTGCCACCGTCGAGGGTTATCAGGACGAGCAGTACTTC.

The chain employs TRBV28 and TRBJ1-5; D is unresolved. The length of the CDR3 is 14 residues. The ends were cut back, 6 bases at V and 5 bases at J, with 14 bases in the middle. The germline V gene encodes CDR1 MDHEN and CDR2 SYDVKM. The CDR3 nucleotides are TGTGCCAGCAGGCGGATTCTGGCCGATCAGCCCCAGCATTTT. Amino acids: CASRRILADQPQHF.

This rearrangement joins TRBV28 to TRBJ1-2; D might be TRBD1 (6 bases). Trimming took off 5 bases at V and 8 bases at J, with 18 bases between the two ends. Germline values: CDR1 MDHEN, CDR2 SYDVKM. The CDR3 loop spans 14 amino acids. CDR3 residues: CASSLSRTVVGYTF. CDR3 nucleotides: TGTGCCAGCAGTCTGAGTAGGACAGTCGTGGGCTACACCTTC.

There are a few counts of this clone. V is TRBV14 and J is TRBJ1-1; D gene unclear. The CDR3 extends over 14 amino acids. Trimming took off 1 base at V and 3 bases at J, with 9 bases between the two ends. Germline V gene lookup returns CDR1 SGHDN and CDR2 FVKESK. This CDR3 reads CASSQAGRYTEAFF. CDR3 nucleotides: TGTGCCAGCAGCCAAGCTGGGAGATACACTGAAGCTTTCTTT.

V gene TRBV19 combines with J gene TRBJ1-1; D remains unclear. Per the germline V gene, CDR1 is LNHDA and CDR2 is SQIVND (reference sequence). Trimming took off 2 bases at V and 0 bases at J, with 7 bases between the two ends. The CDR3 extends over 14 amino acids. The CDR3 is CASSIWPVNTEAFF. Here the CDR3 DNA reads TGTGCCAGTAGTATATGGCCGGTGAACACTGAAGCTTTCTTT.

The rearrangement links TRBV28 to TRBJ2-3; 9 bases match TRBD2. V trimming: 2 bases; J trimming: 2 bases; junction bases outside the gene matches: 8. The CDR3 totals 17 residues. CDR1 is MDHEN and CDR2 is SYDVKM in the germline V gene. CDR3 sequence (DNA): TGTGCCAGCAGTTTAATCTCGCGGGGGGGGACCACAGATACGCAGTATTTT. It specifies CASSLISRGGTTDTQYF. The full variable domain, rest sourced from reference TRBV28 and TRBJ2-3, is DVKVTQSSRYLVKRTGEKVFLECVQDMDHENMFWYRQDPGLGLRLIYFSYDVKMKEKGDIPEGYSVSREKKERFSLILESASTNQTSMYLCASSLISRGGTTDTQYFGPGTRLTVL.

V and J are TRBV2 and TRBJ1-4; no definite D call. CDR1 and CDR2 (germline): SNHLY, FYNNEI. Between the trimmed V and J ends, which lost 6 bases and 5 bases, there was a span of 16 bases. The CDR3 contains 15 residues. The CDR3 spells CASSGMRGPNEKLFF. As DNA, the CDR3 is TGTGCCAGCAGCGGCATGCGGGGTCCGAATGAAAAACTGTTTTTT.

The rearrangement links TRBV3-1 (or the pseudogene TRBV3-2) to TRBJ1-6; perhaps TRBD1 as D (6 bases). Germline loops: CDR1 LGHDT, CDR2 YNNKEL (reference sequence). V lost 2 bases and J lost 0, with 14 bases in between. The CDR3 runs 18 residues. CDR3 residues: CASSQKGVRSSYNSPLHF. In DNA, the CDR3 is TGTGCCAGCAGCCAAAAGGGGGTGCGGAGCTCCTATAATTCACCCCTCCACTTT.

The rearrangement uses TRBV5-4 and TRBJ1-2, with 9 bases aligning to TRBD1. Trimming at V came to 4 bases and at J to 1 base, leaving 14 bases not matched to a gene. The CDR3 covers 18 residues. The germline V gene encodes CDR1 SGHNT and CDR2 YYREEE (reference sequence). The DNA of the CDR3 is TGTGCCAGCAGCCCCCGGACAGGGGCCATAGGGGGTAACTATGGCTACACCTTC. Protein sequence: CASSPRTGAIGGNYGYTF.

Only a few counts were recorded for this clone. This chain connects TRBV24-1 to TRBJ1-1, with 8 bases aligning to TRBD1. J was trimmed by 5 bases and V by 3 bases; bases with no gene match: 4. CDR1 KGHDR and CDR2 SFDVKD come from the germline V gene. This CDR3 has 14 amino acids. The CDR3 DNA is TGTGCCACCAGTGATGCCACAGGGGGGACTGAAGCTTTCTTT. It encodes CATSDATGGTEAFF.

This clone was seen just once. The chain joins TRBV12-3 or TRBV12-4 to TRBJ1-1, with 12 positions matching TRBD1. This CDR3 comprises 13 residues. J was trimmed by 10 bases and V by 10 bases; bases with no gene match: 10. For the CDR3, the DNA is TGTGCCACCGGGACAGGGGGCGCCGGGGGAGCTTTCTTT. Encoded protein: CATGTGGAGGAFF.

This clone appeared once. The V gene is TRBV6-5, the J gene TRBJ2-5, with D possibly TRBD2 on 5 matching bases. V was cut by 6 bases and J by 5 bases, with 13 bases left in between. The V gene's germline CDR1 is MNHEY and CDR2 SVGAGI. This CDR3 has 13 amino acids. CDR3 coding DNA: TGTGCCAGCAGCACGATAGCGAAGGAGACCCAGTACTTC. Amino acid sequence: CASSTIAKETQYF.